The rows below give T cell receptor beta chains drawn from one sample of a study of blood T cell repertoires in COVID-19. TCRdb's copy holds only in-frame clones and misses some; the assay was immunoSEQ multiplex PCR. The table has over 250,000 clones, over 80% seen once; the top ten hold 1.5%. Material for sequencing was peripheral blood. These receptor sequences come from a woman aged 40 to 50 who had recovered from COVID-19. Each CDR3 is given with its conserved first and last residue. Each record gives: J gene, V gene, D gene, clone size, CDR3 DNA, CDR3 protein. A D gene is named only where the DNA matches it firmly. The size field is filled for only some rows; it gives once, few, many or a size class.

J gene: TRBJ2-2; V gene: TRBV5-1; D gene: -; clone size: -; CDR3 DNA: TGCGCCAGCAGCATGGGACACCTGGTAGTTGCCGGGGAGCTGTTTTTT; CDR3 protein: CASSMGHLVVAGELFF
J gene: TRBJ2-7; V gene: TRBV18; D gene: TRBD1; clone size: once; CDR3 DNA: TGTGCCAGCTCACTCGGGACAGGGTCCTCCTACGAGCAGTACTTC; CDR3 protein: CASSLGTGSSYEQYF
J gene: TRBJ1-2; V gene: TRBV11-2; D gene: -; clone size: few; CDR3 DNA: TGTGCCAGCAGCTTACCTACTACCGCTAGCACCGGCTACACCTTC; CDR3 protein: CASSLPTTASTGYTF
J gene: TRBJ2-7; V gene: TRBV18; D gene: -; clone size: -; CDR3 DNA: TGTGCCAGCTCACCACTCCCTCAGGGAAGCTCCTACGAGCAGTACTTC; CDR3 protein: CASSPLPQGSSYEQYF
J gene: TRBJ2-1; V gene: TRBV6-5; D gene: -; clone size: -; CDR3 DNA: TGTGCCAGCAGTTACAGAGCGTCCTCCTACAATGAGCAGTTCTTC; CDR3 protein: CASSYRASSYNEQFF
J gene: TRBJ1-4; V gene: TRBV30; D gene: TRBD1; clone size: -; CDR3 DNA: TGTGCCTGGAACACAGGGGCTTTGGTAGAAAAACTGTTTTTT; CDR3 protein: CAWNTGALVEKLFF
J gene: TRBJ2-7; V gene: TRBV30; D gene: -; clone size: -; CDR3 DNA: TGTGCCTGGAGTCCCGGAGTCTTGGAGCAGTACTTC; CDR3 protein: CAWSPGVLEQYF
J gene: TRBJ1-5; V gene: TRBV6-6; D gene: -; clone size: -; CDR3 DNA: TGTGCCAGCAGTTACTCGAGTATGGGGCGAGGGCCCCAGCATTTT; CDR3 protein: CASSYSSMGRGPQHF
J gene: TRBJ2-1; V gene: TRBV6-5; D gene: TRBD1; clone size: -; CDR3 DNA: TGTGCCAGCGCGTCCCCGGGACAGGGGGGACAGCAGTTCTTC; CDR3 protein: CASASPGQGGQQFF
J gene: TRBJ1-2; V gene: TRBV6-1; D gene: TRBD1; clone size: -; CDR3 DNA: TGTGCCAGCAGTGAAGGGACAGGGGGCGGTTATGGCTACACCTTC; CDR3 protein: CASSEGTGGGYGYTF
J gene: TRBJ2-5; V gene: TRBV5-4; D gene: -; clone size: -; CDR3 DNA: TGTGCCAGCAGCCCCCGCGGGGGCCGAGAGACCCAGTACTTC; CDR3 protein: CASSPRGGRETQYF
J gene: TRBJ2-5; V gene: TRBV12-5; D gene: -; clone size: -; CDR3 DNA: TGTGCTAGTGATGAGCGCGAGACCCAGTACTTC; CDR3 protein: CASDERETQYF
J gene: TRBJ1-3; V gene: TRBV6-4; D gene: -; clone size: few; CDR3 DNA: TGTGCCAGCAGTGACTCGGCAGGGTGGGGTCGAAACACCATATATTTT; CDR3 protein: CASSDSAGWGRNTIYF
J gene: TRBJ1-2; V gene: TRBV5-4; D gene: -; clone size: -; CDR3 DNA: TGTGCCAGCAGCATTCGGACACAAAACTATGGCTACACCTTC; CDR3 protein: CASSIRTQNYGYTF
J gene: TRBJ1-5; V gene: TRBV6-2/TRBV6-3; D gene: -; clone size: once; CDR3 DNA: TGTGCCAGCAGTGGGGCCAGCGACAATCAGCCCCAGCATTTT; CDR3 protein: CASSGASDNQPQHF
J gene: TRBJ1-2; V gene: TRBV6-1; D gene: TRBD1; clone size: -; CDR3 DNA: TGTGCCAGCAGTGTCGGCAGGGGGCTAAGAAAGAACTATGGCTACACCTTC; CDR3 protein: CASSVGRGLRKNYGYTF
J gene: TRBJ1-5; V gene: TRBV2; D gene: TRBD1; clone size: -; CDR3 DNA: TGTGCCAGCACGAGGGACAGGCATGATCAGCCCCAGCATTTT; CDR3 protein: CASTRDRHDQPQHF
J gene: TRBJ2-1; V gene: TRBV5-1; D gene: TRBD1; clone size: few; CDR3 DNA: TGCGCCAGCAGGCTTACGGGACAGGCCACAAATGAGCAGTTCTTC; CDR3 protein: CASRLTGQATNEQFF
J gene: TRBJ1-2; V gene: TRBV16; D gene: TRBD1; clone size: -; CDR3 DNA: TGTGCCAGCAGCCAATACAGGGGTGGTCTTGGCTACACCTTC; CDR3 protein: CASSQYRGGLGYTF
J gene: TRBJ2-5; V gene: TRBV30; D gene: TRBD1; clone size: -; CDR3 DNA: TGTGCCTGGAGTGTACAGGGGGCAGAGACCCAGTACTTC; CDR3 protein: CAWSVQGAETQYF
J gene: TRBJ2-7; V gene: TRBV6-1; D gene: -; clone size: -; CDR3 DNA: TGTGCCAGCAGTGCGGGTCTCGAGGGCGACCCCTTCTACGAGCAGTACTTC; CDR3 protein: CASSAGLEGDPFYEQYF
J gene: TRBJ2-1; V gene: TRBV18; D gene: TRBD2; clone size: -; CDR3 DNA: TGTGCCAGCTCACTCCGAGCTAGCGGGGGTAGGGATGAGCAGTTCTTC; CDR3 protein: CASSLRASGGRDEQFF
J gene: TRBJ2-3; V gene: TRBV28; D gene: -; clone size: -; CDR3 DNA: TGTGCCAGCAGCCTCGGGGGTTCGGATACGCAGTATTTT; CDR3 protein: CASSLGGSDTQYF
J gene: TRBJ2-2; V gene: TRBV7-3; D gene: TRBD2; clone size: few; CDR3 DNA: TGTGCCAGCAGCCCCACTAGCGGGGGGATTAACGGGGAGCTGTTTTTT; CDR3 protein: CASSPTSGGINGELFF
J gene: TRBJ1-2; V gene: TRBV13; D gene: TRBD1; clone size: -; CDR3 DNA: TGTGCCAGCAGCTCGGGACAGCGTTATGGCTACACCTTC; CDR3 protein: CASSSGQRYGYTF
J gene: TRBJ1-3; V gene: TRBV18; D gene: -; clone size: few; CDR3 DNA: TGTGCCAGCACGCAGGGCGGCGGAAACACCATATATTTT; CDR3 protein: CASTQGGGNTIYF
J gene: TRBJ1-3; V gene: TRBV19; D gene: TRBD1; clone size: few; CDR3 DNA: TGTGCCAGACCAACAGGGGATTACGGAAACACCATATATTTT; CDR3 protein: CARPTGDYGNTIYF
J gene: TRBJ2-5; V gene: TRBV10-3; D gene: TRBD2; clone size: -; CDR3 DNA: TGTGCCATCAGTGAGCAGTCGGGGGGGCCCGAGACCCAGTACTTC; CDR3 protein: CAISEQSGGPETQYF
J gene: TRBJ2-7; V gene: TRBV30; D gene: -; clone size: -; CDR3 DNA: TGTGCCTGGAGTAGGACACCCTACGAGCAGTACTTC; CDR3 protein: CAWSRTPYEQYF
J gene: TRBJ2-2; V gene: TRBV10-3; D gene: TRBD2; clone size: -; CDR3 DNA: TGTGCCATCGGAGGACTAGCGGGGGGCACCGGGGAGCTGTTTTTT; CDR3 protein: CAIGGLAGGTGELFF
J gene: TRBJ2-7; V gene: TRBV5-4; D gene: TRBD1; clone size: -; CDR3 DNA: TGTGCCAGCAGCCAGGGACAGGGAGTAGGCTACGAGCAGTACTTC; CDR3 protein: CASSQGQGVGYEQYF
J gene: TRBJ2-3; V gene: TRBV13; D gene: -; clone size: -; CDR3 DNA: TGTGCCAGCAGCTCAAGGCGGGCGACAGATACGCAGTATTTT; CDR3 protein: CASSSRRATDTQYF
J gene: TRBJ1-3; V gene: TRBV5-1; D gene: TRBD1; clone size: -; CDR3 DNA: TGCGCCAGCAGACCACAGGGGATTGGGGCTGGAAACACCATATATTTT; CDR3 protein: CASRPQGIGAGNTIYF
J gene: TRBJ1-6; V gene: TRBV27; D gene: -; clone size: -; CDR3 DNA: TGTGCCAGCAGTTTGGGCAGGGGTCCCTATAATTCACCCCTCCACTTT; CDR3 protein: CASSLGRGPYNSPLHF
J gene: TRBJ1-3; V gene: TRBV9; D gene: -; clone size: -; CDR3 DNA: TGTGCCAGCAGCGTAGAAGTGAGGGGAAACACCATATATTTT; CDR3 protein: CASSVEVRGNTIYF
J gene: TRBJ2-5; V gene: TRBV5-4; D gene: TRBD1; clone size: -; CDR3 DNA: TGTGCCAGCACCGACGGACAGGGGGCTAGGGAGACCCAGTACTTC; CDR3 protein: CASTDGQGARETQYF
J gene: TRBJ1-1; V gene: TRBV5-1; D gene: TRBD1; clone size: -; CDR3 DNA: TGCGCCAGCAGCTTCGGACAGGGGGCGATTTGGAAGGGGAACACTGAAGCTTTCTTT; CDR3 protein: CASSFGQGAIWKGNTEAFF
J gene: TRBJ1-1; V gene: TRBV4-1; D gene: -; clone size: -; CDR3 DNA: TGCGCCAGCAGCCCATTGACTCTGAACACTGAAGCTTTCTTT; CDR3 protein: CASSPLTLNTEAFF
J gene: TRBJ1-5; V gene: TRBV2; D gene: TRBD1; clone size: -; CDR3 DNA: TGTGCCAGCAGTGGGGACAGGGGAATGAATCAGCCCCAGCATTTT; CDR3 protein: CASSGDRGMNQPQHF
J gene: TRBJ2-3; V gene: TRBV5-1; D gene: -; clone size: -; CDR3 DNA: TGCGCCAGCAGCGGGCCGACAGTTGAGTATAGCACAGATACGCAGTATTTT; CDR3 protein: CASSGPTVEYSTDTQYF
J gene: TRBJ2-5; V gene: TRBV5-1; D gene: TRBD2; clone size: -; CDR3 DNA: TGCGCCAGCAGCTTGGTGGCGGGGGGGCCTTGGGAGACCCAGTACTTC; CDR3 protein: CASSLVAGGPWETQYF
J gene: TRBJ2-3; V gene: TRBV5-5; D gene: TRBD2; clone size: -; CDR3 DNA: TGTGCCAGCAGCTTGGGCTTGGTCCTAGCGGGCACAGATACGCAGTATTTT; CDR3 protein: CASSLGLVLAGTDTQYF
J gene: TRBJ2-7; V gene: TRBV30; D gene: -; clone size: -; CDR3 DNA: TGTGCCTGGGCATGGAGCTCCTACGAGCAGTACTTC; CDR3 protein: CAWAWSSYEQYF
J gene: TRBJ1-2; V gene: TRBV5-1; D gene: -; clone size: -; CDR3 DNA: TGCGCCAGCAGCTTCGAATCACTCCACGGGGGCTACACCTTC; CDR3 protein: CASSFESLHGGYTF